This TCR beta chain was captured in a study of PD-1 blockade in classical Hodgkin lymphoma. Study information: Each patient was given nivolumab 3 mg/kg through a vein every 2 weeks. Study conclusions and caveats: Patients starting nivolumab less than 1 year after ASCT had lower diversity and were excluded from later analyses. Prior therapy or disease activity may underlie the repertoire differences, whose causes remain undefined.

All patients experienced relapse after autologous stem cell transplantation, and brentuximab vedotin exposure was variable. With regard to this clone: What it binds is unknown.

Trimming removed 3 bases from V and 3 bases from J; junction bases left unmatched: 5. Germline values: CDR1 SGHVS, CDR2 FQNEAQ. This CDR3 spans 17 amino acids. Assay: immunoSEQ multiplex PCR; the TCRdb copy retains only in-frame clones and omits some. The sample has 15,000 to 20,000 clones; under 85% are singletons. Material: peripheral blood mononuclear cells (PBMCs), obtained at baseline. The V and J genes are TRBV7-8 and TRBJ2-5; 15 nucleotides line up with TRBD2. The clonotype originates from a human donor with classical Hodgkin lymphoma. In nucleotides, the CDR3 is TGTGCCAGCAGCTTCTGGACTAGCGGGAGGGGGGAAGAGACCCAGTACTTC. Protein sequence: CASSFWTSGRGEETQYF.